What follows are 19 T cell receptor beta chains derived from one specimen sequenced in a study of lymphopenia after photon versus proton radiotherapy. Generated by immunoSEQ multiplex PCR, the TCRdb table keeps only in-frame clones and is missing some. The data hold 150,000 to 200,000 clones, with about 85% observed a single time. The specimen comprised peripheral blood, sampled from a patient treated with photon-based radiotherapy. The receptors were gathered from a man in his fifties or sixties with gastric cancer.

This clone was seen a single time. This chain connects TRBV18 to TRBJ2-7; D gene unclear. This CDR3 has 15 amino acids. Trimming stripped 3 bases from V and 0 bases from J, with 12 bases between. Looked up from germline, CDR1 is KGHSH and CDR2 is LQKENI. CDR3 protein: CASSPVSPSSYEQYF. CDR3 DNA: TGTGCCAGCTCACCTGTCAGCCCGAGCTCCTACGAGCAGTACTTC.

The rearrangement joins TRBV5-8 to TRBJ2-7; D gene uncertain. Trimming stripped 1 base from V and 5 bases from J, with 22 bases between. The CDR3 is 17 amino acids. CDR1 and CDR2 from the germline V gene are SGHTS and YDEGEE. The CDR3 coding sequence is TGTGCCAGCAGCTTGTGGGATCCGATTCGCCTAAAAGACGAGCAGTACTTC. This codes for CASSLWDPIRLKDEQYF.

As DNA, the CDR3 is TGTGCCAGCAGCGTAGACGCGGGGACAGGCCAAGAGACCCAGTACTTC. It is translated as CASSVDAGTGQETQYF. V is TRBV9 and J is TRBJ2-5; 8 bases agree with TRBD1. The germline V gene has CDR1 SGDLS and CDR2 YYNGEE. This CDR3 contains 16 residues. V gave up 0 bases and J gave up 1 base; unmatched junction bases: 5. The full variable domain, rest sourced from reference TRBV9 and TRBJ2-5, is DSGVTQTPKHLITATGQRVTLRCSPRSGDLSVYWYQQSLDQGLQFLIQYYNGEERAKGNILERFSAQQFPDLHSELNLSSLELGDSALYFCASSVDAGTGQETQYFGPGTRLLVL.

This chain joins TRBV4-3 and TRBJ1-4, with a tentative D call TRBD1 (5 bases). The CDR3 length is 16 residues. Deletions cut 0 bases from V and 3 bases from J, with 11 bases between. Germline V CDR1 and CDR2: LGHNA, YSLEER. CDR3 loop: CASSQERGSANEKLFF. The CDR3 DNA reads as TGCGCCAGCAGCCAAGAGAGGGGCTCGGCTAATGAAAAACTGTTTTTT.

This clone occurred once. This sequence joins TRBV30 and TRBJ2-3; possible D gene TRBD1, 6 bases. Germline assignment: CDR1 GTSNPN and CDR2 SVGIG (reference sequence). The germline V and J ends were trimmed by 4 bases and 6 bases, with 11 bases remaining between them. The CDR3 is 12 residues long. CDR3 DNA: TGTGCCTGGAACCTGCAGGGGGATACGCAGTATTTT. It specifies CAWNLQGDTQYF.

The chain combines TRBV13 with TRBJ2-7; D might be TRBD1 (6 bases). V lost 4 bases and J lost 2, with 12 bases in between. The CDR3 has 14 amino acids. Germline values: CDR1 PRHDT, CDR2 FYEKMQ (reference sequence). CDR3 sequence (DNA): TGTGCCAGCAGCTCCCGGGACACGGCCTACGAGCAGTACTTC. This codes for CASSSRDTAYEQYF.

This chain uses TRBV11-2 with TRBJ1-2; 10 bases are a match to TRBD1. The junction had 4 bases not matched to a gene; V was cut back by 6 bases and J by 6 bases. Germline assignment: CDR1 SGHAT and CDR2 FQNNGV. There are 13 residues in the CDR3. CDR3 residues: CASRRQGANGYTF. CDR3 coding DNA: TGTGCCAGCAGACGACAGGGGGCCAATGGCTACACCTTC.

The chain employs TRBV18 and TRBJ1-5; D is uncertain. The germline V gene encodes CDR1 KGHSH and CDR2 LQKENI. The CDR3 has 14 amino acids. V was cut by 3 bases and J by 3 bases, with 9 bases left in between. This CDR3 is CASSPNRNNQPQHF. CDR3 coding DNA: TGTGCCAGCTCACCTAACAGAAACAATCAGCCCCAGCATTTT.

In this sample, this clone turned up once. The CDR3 nucleotides are TGTGCCAGCAGCTTGGCTTCAGGGACTAGCAATCAGCCCCAGCATTTT. Protein product: CASSLASGTSNQPQHF. The chain is built from TRBV5-8 and TRBJ1-5; a weak D match, TRBD1 (5 bases). There are 16 residues in the CDR3. From germline, CDR1 is SGHTS and CDR2 YDEGEE. The V end was cut by 0 bases, the J end by 0 bases, with 10 bases between.

The table lists this clone with a count of one. The CDR3 DNA reads as TGTGCCAGCAGTTTAAATTTCGGATCCGGGAACACTGAAGCTTTCTTT. The encoded protein is CASSLNFGSGNTEAFF. V gene TRBV28 combines with J gene TRBJ1-1; D is ambiguous. CDR1 is MDHEN, CDR2 SYDVKM, per germline. This CDR3 spans 16 amino acids. Trimming removed 2 bases from V and 1 base from J, with 14 bases in between.

V and J are TRBV15 and TRBJ1-5; tentative D call: TRBD1 (5 bases). The CDR3 has 15 amino acids. V dropped 1 base and J dropped 6 bases, with 13 bases sitting between them. Germline V gene data show CDR1 as LNHNV and CDR2 as YYDKDF (reference sequence). The CDR3 is CATSRVGQGPQPQHF. The CDR3 bases are TGTGCCACCAGCAGAGTCGGTCAGGGCCCTCAGCCCCAGCATTTT. The variable domain in full, completed from reference TRBV15 and TRBJ1-5, reads DAMVIQNPRYQVTQFGKPVTLSCSQTLNHNVMYWYQQKSSQAPKLLFHYYDKDFNNEADTPDNFQSRRPNTSFCFLDIRSPGLGDTAMYLCATSRVGQGPQPQHFGDGTRLSIL.

The genes are TRBV7-7 and TRBJ2-1; D ambiguous. V was cut by 5 bases and J by 12 bases, with 14 bases left in between. The CDR3 runs to 12 residues. CDR1 SSHAT and CDR2 FNYEAQ come from the germline V gene (reference sequence). In nucleotides, the CDR3 is TGTGCCAGCAGCCCACCTGGTGAGGTGCAGTTCTTC. Its protein product is CASSPPGEVQFF.

The V and J genes are TRBV11-2 and TRBJ2-3; D may match TRBD1 or TRBD2 (5 bases each). Germline assignment: CDR1 SGHAT and CDR2 FQNNGV. V was shortened by 5 bases and J by 6 bases, with 18 bases between the two germline ends. The CDR3 is 15 amino acids. CDR3 bases: TGTGCCAGCAGCCCTGACGGGGCCCGGGCCGATACGCAGTATTTT. Translation gives CASSPDGARADTQYF.

The gene calls are TRBV7-9 and TRBJ1-2; D possibly corresponds to TRBD1 (6 bases). This CDR3 has 13 amino acids. Between the trimmed V and J ends, which lost 3 bases and 2 bases, there was a span of 7 bases. Germline V gives CDR1 SEHNR, CDR2 FQNEAQ (reference sequence). CDR3 sequence: CASSFTGNYGYTF. As DNA, the CDR3 is TGTGCCAGCAGCTTTACAGGGAACTATGGCTACACCTTC.

The rearrangement uses TRBV30 and TRBJ2-2, with TRBD2 matching 12 bases. This CDR3 spans 18 amino acids. In germline, CDR1 is GTSNPN, CDR2 SVGIG (reference sequence). Trimming cost V 0 bases and J 6 bases; bases outside gene matches: 11. The DNA of the CDR3 is TGTGCCTGGAGTGTACGCCTCCGACTAGCGGGAGCAGCCGGGGAGCTGTTTTTT. This encodes CAWSVRLRLAGAAGELFF.

The chain is built from TRBV5-1 and TRBJ1-1, with D perhaps TRBD1 (5 bases). The CDR3 contains 14 residues. The germline V gene encodes CDR1 SGHRS and CDR2 YFSETQ. V lost 5 bases and J lost 0, with 11 bases in between. CDR3 amino acids: CASRVMGLNTEAFF. Written as DNA, the CDR3 is TGCGCCAGCAGGGTGATGGGGCTGAACACTGAAGCTTTCTTT.

The chain couples TRBV28 to TRBJ1-5; 10 positions agree with TRBD1. The trim removed 4 bases at V and 9 bases at J, leaving 15 bases unmatched. The CDR3 spans 17 residues. Per germline, CDR1 MDHEN and CDR2 SYDVKM. Here the CDR3 reads CASSSIRGRTGGRPQHF. The CDR3 DNA sequence: TGTGCCAGCAGTTCCATAAGGGGGAGGACAGGGGGTCGGCCCCAGCATTTT. Complete variable domain (other parts from reference TRBV28 and TRBJ1-5): DVKVTQSSRYLVKRTGEKVFLECVQDMDHENMFWYRQDPGLGLRLIYFSYDVKMKEKGDIPEGYSVSREKKERFSLILESASTNQTSMYLCASSSIRGRTGGRPQHFGDGTRLSIL.

The chain couples TRBV9 to TRBJ2-2; 11 bases are a match to TRBD2. The germline V gene encodes CDR1 SGDLS and CDR2 YYNGEE. The CDR3 consists of 17 residues. The ends lost 4 bases at V and 1 base at J; junction bases unmatched: 6. The CDR3 coding sequence is TGTGCCAGCAGCTTCCTGGGGACTAGCGGGAACACCGGGGAGCTGTTTTTT. It encodes CASSFLGTSGNTGELFF.

The chain is built from TRBV7-2 and TRBJ1-4; TRBD1 might be the D (5 bases). This CDR3 comprises 14 residues. V was pared by 1 base and J by 7 bases, with 10 bases between. CDR1 and CDR2 (germline): SGHTA, FQGNSA. The CDR3 region is CASSLGGGSEKLFF. CDR3 nucleotide sequence: TGTGCCAGCAGCTTAGGTGGGGGGAGTGAAAAACTGTTTTTT.